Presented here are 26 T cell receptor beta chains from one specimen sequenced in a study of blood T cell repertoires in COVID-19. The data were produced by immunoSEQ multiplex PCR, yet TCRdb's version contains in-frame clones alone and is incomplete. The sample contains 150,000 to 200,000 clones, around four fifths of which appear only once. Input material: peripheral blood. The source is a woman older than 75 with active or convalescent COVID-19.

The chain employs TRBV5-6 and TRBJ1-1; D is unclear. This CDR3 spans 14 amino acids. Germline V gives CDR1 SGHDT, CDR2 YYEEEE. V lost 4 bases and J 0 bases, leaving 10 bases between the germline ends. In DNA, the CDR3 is TGTGCCAGCAGCCAAAGACTTATGAACACTGAAGCTTTCTTT. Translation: CASSQRLMNTEAFF.

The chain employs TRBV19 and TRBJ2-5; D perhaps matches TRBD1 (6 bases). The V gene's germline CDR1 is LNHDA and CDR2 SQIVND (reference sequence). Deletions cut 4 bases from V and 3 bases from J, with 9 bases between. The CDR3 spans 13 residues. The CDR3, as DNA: TGTGCCAGTAGTACTAGGACAGAAGAGACCCAGTACTTC. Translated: CASSTRTEETQYF. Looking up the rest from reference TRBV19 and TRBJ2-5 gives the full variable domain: DGGITQSPKYLFRKEGQNVTLSCEQNLNHDAMYWYRQDPGQGLRLIYYSQIVNDFQKGDIAEGYSVSREKKESFPLTVTSAQKNPTAFYLCASSTRTEETQYFGPGTRLLVL.

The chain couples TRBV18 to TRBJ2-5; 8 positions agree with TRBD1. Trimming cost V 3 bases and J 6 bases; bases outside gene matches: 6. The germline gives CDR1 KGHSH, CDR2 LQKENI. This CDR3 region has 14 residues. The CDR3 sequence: CASSPSTGAQTQYF. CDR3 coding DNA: TGTGCCAGCTCACCGTCGACAGGGGCCCAGACCCAGTACTTC.

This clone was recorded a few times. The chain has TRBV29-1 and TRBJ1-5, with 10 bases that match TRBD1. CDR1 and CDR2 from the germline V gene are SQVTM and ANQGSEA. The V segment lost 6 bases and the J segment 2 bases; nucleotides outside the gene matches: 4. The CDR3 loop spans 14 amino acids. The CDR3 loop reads CSVLGQGGNQPQHF. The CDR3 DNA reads TGCAGCGTCCTTGGACAGGGGGGCAATCAGCCCCAGCATTTT.

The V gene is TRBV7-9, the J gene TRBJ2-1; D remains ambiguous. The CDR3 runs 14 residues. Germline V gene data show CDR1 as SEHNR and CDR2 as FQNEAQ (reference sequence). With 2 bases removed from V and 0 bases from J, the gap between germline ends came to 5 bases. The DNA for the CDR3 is TGTGCCAGCAGCTTACCTAGCTCCTACAATGAGCAGTTCTTC. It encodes CASSLPSSYNEQFF.

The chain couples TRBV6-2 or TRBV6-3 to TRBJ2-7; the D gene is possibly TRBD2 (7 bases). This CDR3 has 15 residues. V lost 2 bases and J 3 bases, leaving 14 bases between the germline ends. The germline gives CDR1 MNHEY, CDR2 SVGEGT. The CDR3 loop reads CASSYGEGEYYEQYF. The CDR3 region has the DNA TGTGCCAGCAGTTACGGGGAGGGGGAGTACTACGAGCAGTACTTC.

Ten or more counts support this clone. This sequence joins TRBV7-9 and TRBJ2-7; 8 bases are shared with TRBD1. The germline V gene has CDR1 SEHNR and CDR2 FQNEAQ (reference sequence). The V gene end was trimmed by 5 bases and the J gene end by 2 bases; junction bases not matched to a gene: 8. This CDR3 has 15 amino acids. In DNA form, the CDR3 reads TGTGCCAGCAGCCCTGGACAGGGCGCGCCCTACGAGCAGTACTTC. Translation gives CASSPGQGAPYEQYF.

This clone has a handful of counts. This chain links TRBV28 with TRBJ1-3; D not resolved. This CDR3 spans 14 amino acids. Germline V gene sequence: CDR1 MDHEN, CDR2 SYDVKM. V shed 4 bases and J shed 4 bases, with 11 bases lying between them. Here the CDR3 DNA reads TGTGCCAGCAGTTGGATAGCCTCGGGAAACACCATATATTTT. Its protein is CASSWIASGNTIYF.

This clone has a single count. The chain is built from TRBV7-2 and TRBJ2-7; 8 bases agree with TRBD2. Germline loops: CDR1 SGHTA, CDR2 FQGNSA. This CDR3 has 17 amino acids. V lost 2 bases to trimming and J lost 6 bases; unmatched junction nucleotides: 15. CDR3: CASSLWAGGNAPSEQYF. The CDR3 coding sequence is TGTGCCAGCAGCTTATGGGCGGGGGGCAACGCCCCGTCCGAGCAGTACTTC. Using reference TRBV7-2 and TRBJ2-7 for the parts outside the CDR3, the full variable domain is GAGVSQSPSNKVTEKGKDVELRCDPISGHTALYWYRQSLGQGLEFLIYFQGNSAPDKSGLPSDRFSAERTGGSVSTLTIQRTQQEDSAVYLCASSLWAGGNAPSEQYFGPGTRLTVT.

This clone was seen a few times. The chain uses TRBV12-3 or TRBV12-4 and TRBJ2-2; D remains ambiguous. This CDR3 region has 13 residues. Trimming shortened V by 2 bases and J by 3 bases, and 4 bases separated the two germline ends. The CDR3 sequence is CASSLQYTGELFF. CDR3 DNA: TGTGCCAGCAGTTTACAGTACACCGGGGAGCTGTTTTTT.

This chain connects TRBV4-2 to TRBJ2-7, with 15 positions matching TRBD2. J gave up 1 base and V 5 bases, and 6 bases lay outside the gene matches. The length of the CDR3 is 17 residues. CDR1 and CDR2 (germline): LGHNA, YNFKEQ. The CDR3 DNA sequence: TGTGCCAGCAGCAGGACTAGCGGGGGGGAGCAGTCCTACGAGCAGTACTTC. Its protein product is CASSRTSGGEQSYEQYF.

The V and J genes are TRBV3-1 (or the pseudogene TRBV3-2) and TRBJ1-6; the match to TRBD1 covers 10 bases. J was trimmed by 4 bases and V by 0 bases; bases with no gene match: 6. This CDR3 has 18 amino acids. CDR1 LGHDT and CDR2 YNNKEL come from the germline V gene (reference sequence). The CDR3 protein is CASSQEGGTGAYNSPLHF. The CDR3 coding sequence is TGTGCCAGCAGCCAAGAAGGGGGGACAGGGGCATATAATTCACCCCTCCACTTT.

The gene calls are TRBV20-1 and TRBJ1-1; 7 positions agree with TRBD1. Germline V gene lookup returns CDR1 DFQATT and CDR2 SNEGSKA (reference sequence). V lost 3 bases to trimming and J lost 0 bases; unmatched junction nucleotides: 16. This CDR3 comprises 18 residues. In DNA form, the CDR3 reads TGCAGTGCTAGTGGGACAGCCTCTACCCGAAACATGAACACTGAAGCTTTCTTT. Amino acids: CSASGTASTRNMNTEAFF.

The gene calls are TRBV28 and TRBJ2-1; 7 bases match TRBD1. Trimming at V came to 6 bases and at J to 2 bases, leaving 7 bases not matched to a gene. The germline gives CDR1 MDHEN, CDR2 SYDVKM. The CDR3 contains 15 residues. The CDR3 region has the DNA TGTGCCAGCAGCCTTCCAGGGGGTCCCTACAATGAGCAGTTCTTC. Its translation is CASSLPGGPYNEQFF. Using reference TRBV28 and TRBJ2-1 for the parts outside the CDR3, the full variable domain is DVKVTQSSRYLVKRTGEKVFLECVQDMDHENMFWYRQDPGLGLRLIYFSYDVKMKEKGDIPEGYSVSREKKERFSLILESASTNQTSMYLCASSLPGGPYNEQFFGPGTRLTVL.

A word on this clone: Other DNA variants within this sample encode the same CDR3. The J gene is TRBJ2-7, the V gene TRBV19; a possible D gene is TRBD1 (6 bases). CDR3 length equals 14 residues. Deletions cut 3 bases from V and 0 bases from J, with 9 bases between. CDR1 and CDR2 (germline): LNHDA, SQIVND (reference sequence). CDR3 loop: CASSITRGSYEQYF. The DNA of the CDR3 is TGTGCCAGTAGTATCACCAGGGGCTCCTACGAGCAGTACTTC.

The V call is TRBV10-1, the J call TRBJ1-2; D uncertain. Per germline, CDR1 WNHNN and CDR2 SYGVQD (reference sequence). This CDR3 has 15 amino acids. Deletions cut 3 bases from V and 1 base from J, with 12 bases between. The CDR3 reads CASSDQKTRNYGYTF. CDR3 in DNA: TGCGCCAGCAGTGATCAGAAGACTCGTAACTATGGCTACACCTTC.

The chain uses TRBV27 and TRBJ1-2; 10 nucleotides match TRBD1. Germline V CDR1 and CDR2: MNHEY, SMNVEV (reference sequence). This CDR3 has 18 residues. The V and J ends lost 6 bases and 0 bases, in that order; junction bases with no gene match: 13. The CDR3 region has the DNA TGTGCCAGCAGCCGTCACCGGGACAGGGGACGGGCTAACTATGGCTACACCTTC. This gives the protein CASSRHRDRGRANYGYTF.

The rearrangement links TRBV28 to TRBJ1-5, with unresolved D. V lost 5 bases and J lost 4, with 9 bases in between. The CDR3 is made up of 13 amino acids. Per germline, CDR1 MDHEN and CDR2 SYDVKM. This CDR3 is CASSDPRNQPQHF. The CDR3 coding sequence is TGTGCCAGCAGTGATCCGAGAAATCAGCCCCAGCATTTT.

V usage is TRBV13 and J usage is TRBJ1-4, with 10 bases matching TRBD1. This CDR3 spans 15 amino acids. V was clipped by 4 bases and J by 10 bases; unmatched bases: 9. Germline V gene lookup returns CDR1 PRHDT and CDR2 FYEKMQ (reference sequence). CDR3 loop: CASSSLGQGEGKLFF. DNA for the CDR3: TGTGCCAGCAGCTCCCTAGGACAGGGGGAGGGAAAACTGTTTTTT.

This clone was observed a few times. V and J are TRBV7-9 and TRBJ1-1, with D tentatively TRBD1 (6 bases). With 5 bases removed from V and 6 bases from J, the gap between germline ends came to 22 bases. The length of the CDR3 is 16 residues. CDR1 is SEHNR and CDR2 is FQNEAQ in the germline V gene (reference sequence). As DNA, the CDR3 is TGTGCCAGCAGCCCCTCAGGGGACCCAAAAGGGGCTGAAGCTTTCTTT. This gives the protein CASSPSGDPKGAEAFF.

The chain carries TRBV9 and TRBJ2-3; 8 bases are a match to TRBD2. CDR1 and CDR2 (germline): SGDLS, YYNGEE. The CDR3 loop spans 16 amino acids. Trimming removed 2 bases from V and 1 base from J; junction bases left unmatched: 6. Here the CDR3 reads CASSVIGGEGTDTQYF. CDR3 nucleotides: TGTGCCAGCAGCGTCATCGGGGGGGAGGGCACAGATACGCAGTATTTT.

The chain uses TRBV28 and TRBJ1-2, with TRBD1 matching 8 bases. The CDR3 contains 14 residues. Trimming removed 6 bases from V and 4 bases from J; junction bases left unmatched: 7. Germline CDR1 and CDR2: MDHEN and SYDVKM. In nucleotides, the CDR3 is TGTGCCAGCAGGTCGGGACAGGTGGGCTATGGCTACACCTTC. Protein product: CASRSGQVGYGYTF.

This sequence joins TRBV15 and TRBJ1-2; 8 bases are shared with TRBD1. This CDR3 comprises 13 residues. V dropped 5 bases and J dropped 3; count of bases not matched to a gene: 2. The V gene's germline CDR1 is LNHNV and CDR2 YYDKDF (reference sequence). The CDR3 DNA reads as TGTGCCACCAGCGGACAGGGTTACTATGGCTACACCTTC. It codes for CATSGQGYYGYTF.

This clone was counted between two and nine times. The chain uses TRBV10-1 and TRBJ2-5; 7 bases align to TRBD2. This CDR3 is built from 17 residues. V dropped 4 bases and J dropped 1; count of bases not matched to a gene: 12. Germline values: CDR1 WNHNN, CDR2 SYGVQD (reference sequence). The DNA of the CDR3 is TGCGCCAGCAGTGGACGGGCGGGGGACGAGATCCAAGAGACCCAGTACTTC. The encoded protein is CASSGRAGDEIQETQYF.

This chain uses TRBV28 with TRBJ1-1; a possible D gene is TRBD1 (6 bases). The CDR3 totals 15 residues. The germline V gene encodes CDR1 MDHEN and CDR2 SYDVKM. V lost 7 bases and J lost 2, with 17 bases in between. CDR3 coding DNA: TGTGCCAGCATCAATACAGGGCTGAGAAACACTGAAGCTTTCTTT. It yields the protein CASINTGLRNTEAFF.

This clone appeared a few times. The CDR3 nucleotides are TGTGCCAGCAGCTTTTCAGGGGTTAAAGTCAATGGCTACACCTTC. Its translation is CASSFSGVKVNGYTF. The genes are TRBV7-8 and TRBJ1-2; D is possibly TRBD1 (6 bases). The CDR3 runs to 15 residues. From germline, CDR1 is SGHVS and CDR2 FQNEAQ. The V and J ends lost 3 bases and 6 bases respectively, with 17 bases between them.